The entry below describes one TCR beta chain. The sample belongs to a study of blood T cell repertoires in COVID-19. Study-wide context: Material from acute and convalescent COVID-19 was sourced from the United States, Italy and Spain. PBMCs, B-cell-depleted T cells, or T cells provided the cDNA or gDNA that made up the material.

In the study's own analysis: The authors estimated nucleated cell counts from reference gene primer amplification. Repertoires were generated with immunoSEQ multiplex PCR, while TCRdb's copy carries only in-frame clones and drops some. V, J and clone size reflect that table, while D and trimming were determined from the DNA. In the table there are 12,000 to 15,000 clones, 80% to 90% of which are singletons. V trimming: 4 bases; J trimming: 2 bases; junction bases outside the gene matches: 7. The germline V gene encodes CDR1 MNHEY and CDR2 SMNVEV (reference sequence). The CDR3 runs 15 residues. This sequence originates from a human donor in a cohort sampled during active COVID-19. Sample: peripheral blood. V is TRBV27 and J is TRBJ2-7, with 8 bases identical to TRBD2. CDR3 DNA: TGTGCCAGCAGTTCCATAGCGGGGTCCACCTACGAGCAGTACTTC. Translated, it gives CASSSIAGSTYEQYF.